The subject of this entry is one T cell receptor (beta chain). Its specificity is unknown. The CDR3 spans 14 residues. Germline trimming cut 3 bases from V and 7 bases from J; bases unmatched to any gene: 6. The germline V gene has CDR1 SGHDN and CDR2 FVKESK. The study ran its PCR with 60 Vbeta and 13 Jbeta primers. TCRdb's copy holds only in-frame clones and misses some; the assay was immunoSEQ multiplex PCR. The table has 150,000 to 200,000 clones, about 63% seen once. The data belong to a study of cytomegalovirus exposure and HLA in healthy donors. General study points: Cytomegalovirus association was listed for around 180 TCR beta chains. In a later analysis, the majority of CMV-associated beta chains seemingly showed HLA restriction.

Material: PBMCs. The sequence was obtained from a woman between 40 and 55 years old in good health and CMV-seropositive. The chain carries TRBV14 and TRBJ2-5; 9 nucleotides agree with TRBD1. CDR3 nucleotides: TGTGCCAGCAGCCAGGTGATGACAGGGGGGACCCAGTACTTC. Translation: CASSQVMTGGTQYF.